This TCR beta chain was sequenced during a study of OX40 agonist ivuxolimab in advanced cancers. Method: immunoSEQ multiplex PCR; TCRdb's copy keeps in-frame clones and lacks some. The sample contains under 85,000 clones, about 87% of which appear only once. The CDR3 is made up of 14 amino acids. Per germline, CDR1 SGHRS and CDR2 YFSETQ. The trim removed 0 bases at V and 7 bases at J, leaving 3 bases unmatched. The clonotype was recovered from an adult with an advanced solid tumor such as melanoma, head and neck, liver or kidney cancer. This specimen consisted of CD4+ or CD8+ T cells sorted from blood, obtained in a trial of the OX40 agonist ivuxolimab. The chain couples TRBV5-1 to TRBJ1-1; TRBD1 agrees at 10 bases. The CDR3 loop reads CASSLGTGGVEAFF. As DNA, the CDR3 is TGCGCCAGCAGCTTGGGGACAGGGGGAGTTGAAGCTTTCTTT.